Described below is a single T cell receptor (beta chain) sequence and its context. The sample is drawn from a study of blood T cell repertoires in COVID-19. For the study at large: Donors in the United States, Italy and Spain gave samples during acute or convalescent COVID-19.

Original handling: Reference gene primers were amplified, and this amplification served to estimate nucleated cell counts. Profiled with immunoSEQ multiplex PCR; TCRdb holds only in-frame clones, not every one. That table gives V, J and clone size, and the DNA gave D and trimming. Found here are about 21,000 clones, around 89% of them singletons; the top ten hold approximately 17%. This CDR3 contains 15 residues. Trimming removed 3 bases from V and 0 bases from J, with 12 bases in between. Per germline, CDR1 SGHVS and CDR2 FQNEAQ. The TCR sequence derives from an older man with active COVID-19. The sequencing input was peripheral blood. The chain carries TRBV7-8 and TRBJ2-7; D may be TRBD1 (6 bases). CDR3 loop: CASSFRDTRSYEQYF. In DNA, the CDR3 is TGTGCCAGCAGCTTTCGGGACACACGCTCCTACGAGCAGTACTTC.